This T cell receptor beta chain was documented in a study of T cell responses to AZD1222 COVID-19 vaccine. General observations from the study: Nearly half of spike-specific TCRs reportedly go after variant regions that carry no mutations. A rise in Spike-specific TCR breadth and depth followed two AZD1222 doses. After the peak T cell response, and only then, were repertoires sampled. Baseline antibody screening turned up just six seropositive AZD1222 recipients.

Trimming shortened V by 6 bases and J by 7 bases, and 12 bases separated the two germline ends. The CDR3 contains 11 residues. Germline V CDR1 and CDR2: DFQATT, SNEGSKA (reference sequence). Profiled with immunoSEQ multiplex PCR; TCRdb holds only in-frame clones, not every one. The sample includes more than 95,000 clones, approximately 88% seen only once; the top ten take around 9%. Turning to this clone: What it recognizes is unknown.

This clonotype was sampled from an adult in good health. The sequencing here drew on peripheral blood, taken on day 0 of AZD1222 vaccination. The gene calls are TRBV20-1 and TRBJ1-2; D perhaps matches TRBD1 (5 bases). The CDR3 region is CSATRAGGYTF. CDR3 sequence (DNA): TGCAGTGCAACCAGGGCGGGTGGCTACACCTTC.